This entry features one T cell receptor beta chain sequence. Method: immunoSEQ multiplex PCR; TCRdb's copy keeps in-frame clones and lacks some. The sample lists about 350,000 clones, around 90% occurring once. In Seattle, patients joined the study during active infection and were tracked longitudinally. The data belong to a study of blood T cell repertoires in COVID-19. Study at large: Both acute and convalescent COVID-19 samples were obtained from the United States, Italy and Spain. PBMCs, B-cell-depleted T cells, or T cells were the source of the cDNA or gDNA that made up the material.

Trimming stripped 4 bases from V and 6 bases from J, with 12 bases between. The CDR3 totals 13 residues. CDR1 is MNHEY, CDR2 SMNVEV, per germline (reference sequence). Sequencing was done on a sample of peripheral blood. This clonotype originated in a woman aged 55-69 years with COVID-19, enrolled during active disease. V gene TRBV27 combines with J gene TRBJ1-1; perhaps TRBD1 as D (5 bases). As DNA, the CDR3 is TGTGCCAGCAGTTGGGGGGAAGCAGCTGAAGCTTTCTTT. This encodes CASSWGEAAEAFF.